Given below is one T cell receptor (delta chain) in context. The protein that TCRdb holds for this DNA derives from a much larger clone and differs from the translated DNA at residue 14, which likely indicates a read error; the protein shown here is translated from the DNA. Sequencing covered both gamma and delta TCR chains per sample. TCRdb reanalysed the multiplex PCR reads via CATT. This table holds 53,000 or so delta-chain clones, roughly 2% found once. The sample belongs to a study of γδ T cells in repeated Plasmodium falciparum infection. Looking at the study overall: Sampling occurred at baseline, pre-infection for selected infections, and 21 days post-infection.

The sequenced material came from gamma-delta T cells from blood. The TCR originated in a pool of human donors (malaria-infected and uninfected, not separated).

The CDR3 sequence is CALCLIHDWRRDHILIF. The CDR3 region has the DNA TGTGCTCTTTGTCTGATCCATGACTGGCGTCGGGACCATATACTCATCTTT. The genes are TRDV1 and TRDJ1; tentatively, D is TRDD3 (5 bases). The J gene, absent from TCRdb, was called here by matching the DNA to germline. V was clipped by 8 bases and J by 10 bases, with 32 bases between them. The germline V gene has CDR1 TSWWSYY and CDR2 QGS. The CDR3 consists of 17 residues.